The sequence of this T cell receptor beta chain was determined in a study of blood T cell repertoires in COVID-19. Study background: The United States, Italy and Spain supplied acute and convalescent COVID-19 samples.

Germline values: CDR1 MDHEN, CDR2 SYDVKM. J was trimmed by 6 bases and V by 7 bases; bases with no gene match: 7. This CDR3 has 15 amino acids. Produced via immunoSEQ multiplex PCR; TCRdb's table is partial and in-frame only. The data hold about 400,000 clones, with 85% to 90% observed a single time. This chain links TRBV28 with TRBJ2-1, with 12 bases that match TRBD2. Material for sequencing was peripheral blood. The receptor comes from a young woman with acute or convalescent COVID-19. CDR3 coding DNA: TGTGCCAGCACGGGGACTAGCGGGTTACCCAATGAGCAGTTCTTC. This translates into CASTGTSGLPNEQFF.